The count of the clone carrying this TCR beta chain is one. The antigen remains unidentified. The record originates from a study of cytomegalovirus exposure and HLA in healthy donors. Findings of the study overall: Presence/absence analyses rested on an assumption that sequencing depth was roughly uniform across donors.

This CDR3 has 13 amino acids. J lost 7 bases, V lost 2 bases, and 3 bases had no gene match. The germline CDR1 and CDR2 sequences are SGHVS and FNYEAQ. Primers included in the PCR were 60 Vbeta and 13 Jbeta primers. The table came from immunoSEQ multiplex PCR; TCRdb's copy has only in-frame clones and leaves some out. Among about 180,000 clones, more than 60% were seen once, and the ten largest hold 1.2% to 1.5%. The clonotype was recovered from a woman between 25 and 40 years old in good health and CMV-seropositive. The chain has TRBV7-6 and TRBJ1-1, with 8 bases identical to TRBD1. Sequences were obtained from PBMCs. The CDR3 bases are TGTGCCAGCAGCTTAAGACAGGGGAATGAAGCTTTCTTT. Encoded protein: CASSLRQGNEAFF.